This TCR beta chain derives from a study of identical twins. The table lists this clonotype with a few counts. Its cognate antigen is unknown. MiXCR, run by TCRdb on the 5' RACE reads, gives a single entry per CDR3 protein. Among approximately 680,000 distinct CDR3 sequences, roughly 7.2% were seen once, and the ten largest hold about 1.5%. V shed 2 bases, J shed 10 bases, and the junction held 2 bases outside the gene matches. The CDR3 consists of 12 residues. Germline-derived CDR1 and CDR2 are WSHSY and SAAADI. Study observations and caveats: Conclusions rested on cross-sectional statistics rather than following the same donors. Researchers reported excess low generation probability among twin-shared out-of-frame alpha sequences. Beta out-of-frame twin sharing showed a weaker excess. Models predicted too little out-of-frame TCR alpha sharing in monozygotic twins.

Another study also made use of these data, one on yellow fever vaccine responses in identical twins.

J is TRBJ1-1 and V is TRBV10-2; TRBD1 agrees at 9 bases. Sequencing was carried out using PBMCs. This TCR was recovered from a woman aged 18-30 years in good health. The CDR3 is CASSEGTGLAFF. The CDR3 nucleotides read TGCGCCAGCAGTGAGGGGACAGGGTTAGCTTTCTTT.